This entry is about one T cell receptor beta chain. Data came from immunoSEQ multiplex PCR; TCRdb stores just in-frame clones and leaves some out. Of about 220,000 clones in the sample, 86% were seen once. This specimen comes from a study of blood T cell repertoires in COVID-19. Looking at the study overall: Samples came from the United States, Italy and Spain, spanning acute and convalescent COVID-19.

Participants were aged about 18 to 89 years from approximately 23 US areas. The CDR3 spans 15 residues. Germline V gene data show CDR1 as MNHEY and CDR2 as SVGAGI. V lost 6 bases and J lost 3, with 12 bases in between. The source of this sequence is a woman in her forties with acute COVID-19. The rearrangement uses TRBV6-5 and TRBJ1-6; a possible D gene is TRBD1 (5 bases). Material: PBMCs or T cells enriched from blood (not recorded which). The CDR3 nucleotides are TGTGCCAGCAGCCCCAGGACAAACTATAATTCACCCCTCCACTTT. Amino acid sequence: CASSPRTNYNSPLHF.